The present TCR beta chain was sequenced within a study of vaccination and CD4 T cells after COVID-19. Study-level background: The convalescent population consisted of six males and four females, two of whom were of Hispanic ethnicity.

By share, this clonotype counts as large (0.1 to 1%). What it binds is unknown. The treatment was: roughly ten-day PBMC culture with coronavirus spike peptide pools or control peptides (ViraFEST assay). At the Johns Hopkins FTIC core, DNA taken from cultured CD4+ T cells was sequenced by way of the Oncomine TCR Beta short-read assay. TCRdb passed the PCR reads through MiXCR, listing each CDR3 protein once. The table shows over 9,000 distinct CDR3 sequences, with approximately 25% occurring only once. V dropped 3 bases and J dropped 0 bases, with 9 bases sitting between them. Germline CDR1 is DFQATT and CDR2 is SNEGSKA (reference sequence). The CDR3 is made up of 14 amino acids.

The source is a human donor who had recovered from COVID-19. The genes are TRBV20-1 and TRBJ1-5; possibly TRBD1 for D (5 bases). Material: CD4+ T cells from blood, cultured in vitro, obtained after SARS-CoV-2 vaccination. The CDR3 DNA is TGCAGTGCTAGTGGGGGTCTTAGCAATCAGCCCCAGCATTTT. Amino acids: CSASGGLSNQPQHF.